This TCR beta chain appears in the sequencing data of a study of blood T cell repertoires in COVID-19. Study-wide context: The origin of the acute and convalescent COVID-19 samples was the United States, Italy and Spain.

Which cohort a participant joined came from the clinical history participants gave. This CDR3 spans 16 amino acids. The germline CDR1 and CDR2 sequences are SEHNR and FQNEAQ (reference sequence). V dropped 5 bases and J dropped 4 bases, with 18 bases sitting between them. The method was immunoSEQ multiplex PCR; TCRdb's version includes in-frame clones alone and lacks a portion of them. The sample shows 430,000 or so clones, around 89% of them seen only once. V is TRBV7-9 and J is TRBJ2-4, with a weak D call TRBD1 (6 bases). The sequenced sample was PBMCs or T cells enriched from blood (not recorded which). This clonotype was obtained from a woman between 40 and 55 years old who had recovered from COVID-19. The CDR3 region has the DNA TGTGCCAGCAGCAATTATATCCGGCAGGGGAAAAACATTCAGTACTTC. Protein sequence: CASSNYIRQGKNIQYF.